These 10 T cell receptor beta chains were all obtained from the same sample, sequenced in a study of T-cell reconstitution after alpha-beta-depleted transplantation in children. Molecular barcoding with unique molecular identifiers was used for the TCRbeta library. TCRdb re-called the PCR reads through MiXCR, storing one row per CDR3 protein. Here the sample spans some 600,000 distinct CDR3 sequences, 10% to 15% being singletons. The source material was PBMCs, mostly from graft donor cells, sampled 360 days after TCRalphabeta/CD19-depleted stem cell transplant. The receptors come from a male patient under 18 who had a stem cell transplant for acute myeloid leukemia, so the T cells may come from the graft donor.

V is TRBV6-1 and J is TRBJ2-5; D uncertain. Germline CDR1 MNHNS, CDR2 SASEGT. The CDR3 runs 14 residues. The V and J ends lost 4 bases and 5 bases respectively, with 14 bases between them. CDR3 DNA sequence: TGTGCCAGCAGTGCCCCCCGGGTCCAGGAGACCCAGTACTTC. It codes for CASSAPRVQETQYF.

This clonotype has more than one count but fewer than ten. This chain links TRBV18 with TRBJ2-1; D not resolved. The V and J ends lost 2 bases and 0 bases respectively, with 8 bases between them. This CDR3 spans 15 amino acids. Germline CDR1 is KGHSH and CDR2 is LQKENI. The CDR3 DNA reads as TGTGCCAGCTCACCAAAGAGAAACTCCTACAATGAGCAGTTCTTC. This translates into CASSPKRNSYNEQFF.

This clonotype was observed at least ten times. The chain is built from TRBV28 and TRBJ2-2, with D uncertain. V was pared by 2 bases and J by 5 bases, with 3 bases between. The germline gives CDR1 MDHEN, CDR2 SYDVKM. This CDR3 contains 12 residues. CDR3 residues: CASSLRTGELFF. CDR3 DNA sequence: TGTGCCAGCAGTTTAAGGACCGGGGAGCTGTTTTTT.

Concerning this clonotype itself: A much larger clone differs from this one at a single base, so this may be a read error. The chain employs TRBV5-1 and TRBJ1-1; TRBD1 is a possible D gene (5 bases). The CDR3 sequence is 14 residues long. V lost 0 bases and J 1 base, leaving 7 bases between the germline ends. CDR1 and CDR2 from the germline V gene are SGHRS and YFSETQ. The CDR3 DNA reads TGCGCCAGCAGCTTGGGACAGCCGAACACTGAAGCTTTCTTT. Translated: CASSLGQPNTEAFF.

A few counts support this clonotype. This rearrangement joins TRBV20-1 to TRBJ2-7; 9 nucleotides match TRBD2. V trimming: 3 bases; J trimming: 2 bases; junction bases outside the gene matches: 5. Germline CDR1 is DFQATT and CDR2 is SNEGSKA (reference sequence). The CDR3 has 14 residues. In DNA form, the CDR3 reads TGCAGTGCTAGTCGACTAGCGGTGGCCTACGAGCAGTACTTC. Protein product: CSASRLAVAYEQYF.

This clonotype appeared many times. The CDR3 DNA sequence: TGTGCCAGCAGCCCCGGGACATCCCACGAGCAGTACTTC. Translating it yields CASSPGTSHEQYF. This chain connects TRBV3-1 to TRBJ2-7; D perhaps matches TRBD1 (6 bases). This CDR3 has 13 residues. Germline V gene lookup returns CDR1 LGHDT and CDR2 YNNKEL (reference sequence). V was cut by 4 bases and J by 5 bases, with 12 bases left in between.

In its sample, this clonotype was seen a few times. V and J are TRBV20-1 and TRBJ2-1; D might be TRBD1 (6 bases). CDR3 size: 15 residues. V dropped 5 bases and J dropped 0 bases, with 14 bases sitting between them. Germline CDR1 and CDR2: DFQATT and SNEGSKA (reference sequence). For the CDR3, the DNA is TGCAGTGCTGTCGACAGGTTCAGCTCCTACAATGAGCAGTTCTTC. Its protein is CSAVDRFSSYNEQFF.

This clonotype was counted between two and nine times. The rearrangement uses TRBV28 and TRBJ2-2; weak D call: TRBD2 (6 bases). Per germline, CDR1 MDHEN and CDR2 SYDVKM. The CDR3 consists of 17 residues. Trimming pared 6 bases from V and 0 bases from J, leaving 17 bases between. The DNA for the CDR3 is TGTGCCAGCAGCCAACGGGCCCTAGCGCCGAACACCGGGGAGCTGTTTTTT. It is translated as CASSQRALAPNTGELFF. Together with reference TRBV28 and TRBJ2-2, the CDR3 gives the full variable domain: DVKVTQSSRYLVKRTGEKVFLECVQDMDHENMFWYRQDPGLGLRLIYFSYDVKMKEKGDIPEGYSVSREKKERFSLILESASTNQTSMYLCASSQRALAPNTGELFFGEGSRLTVL.

This clonotype has just a few counts. The rearrangement joins TRBV30 to TRBJ1-1; perhaps TRBD1 as D (5 bases). The ends were cut back, 1 base at V and 5 bases at J, with 11 bases in the middle. The CDR3 sequence is 13 residues long. CDR1 and CDR2 from the germline V gene are GTSNPN and SVGIG (reference sequence). The CDR3 loop is CAWSGQRETEAFF. The CDR3 coding sequence is TGTGCCTGGAGTGGACAGAGAGAGACTGAAGCTTTCTTT.

At least ten counts were recorded for this clonotype. One end of the junction fails to match germline, which may point to a read error. V and J are TRBV15 and TRBJ2-7, with D perhaps TRBD2 (5 bases). Germline V gene sequence: CDR1 LNHNV, CDR2 YYDKDF (reference sequence). This CDR3 is built from 15 residues. This chain's CDR3 is CATSGDYSSSYEQYF. The CDR3 DNA is TGTGCCACCAGCGGAGACTACAGCAGCTCCTACGAGCAGTACTTC.